The next 8 T cell receptor beta chains were all read from a single sample in a study of CD8 T cells in ankylosing spondylitis. In TCRdb, the 5' RACE reads were re-called with MiXCR into one record per CDR3 protein. The data show about 150,000 distinct CDR3 sequences, under 45% seen once. Sequenced: synovial fluid, either unsorted or a sorted T cell fraction (not recorded which). All receptors derive from a male donor with ankylosing spondylitis.

This clonotype was counted only a few times. The V gene is TRBV12-3 or TRBV12-4, the J gene TRBJ1-2; no firm D call. The CDR3 length is 13 residues. V lost 3 bases to trimming and J lost 1 base, with 6 bases between them. Here the CDR3 reads CASSFVGNYGYTF. Written as DNA, the CDR3 is TGTGCCAGCAGTTTTGTGGGTAACTATGGCTACACCTTC.

The chain is built from TRBV6-1 and TRBJ2-3, with 10 nucleotides matching TRBD1. Germline V lookup: CDR1 MNHNS, CDR2 SASEGT. This CDR3 comprises 14 residues. Germline trimming cut 7 bases from V and 6 bases from J; bases unmatched to any gene: 7. DNA of the CDR3: TGTGCCAGCAATCCGGGACAGGGGCCCGATACGCAGTATTTT. It translates to CASNPGQGPDTQYF.

The table lists this clonotype with a few counts. V gene TRBV12-3 or TRBV12-4 combines with J gene TRBJ2-1; 10 bases fit TRBD2. With 3 bases clipped from V and 0 bases from J, the junction kept 8 bases outside the gene matches. This CDR3 region has 18 residues. CDR3 sequence reads: CASSFFGLAALSYNEQFF. CDR3 coding DNA: TGTGCCAGCAGTTTCTTCGGACTAGCGGCACTCTCCTACAATGAGCAGTTCTTC.

The chain uses TRBV5-5 and TRBJ2-1; maybe TRBD2 (5 bases). The germline CDR1 and CDR2 sequences are SGHKS and YYEKEE (reference sequence). V shed 10 bases and J shed 6 bases, with 17 bases lying between them. This CDR3 comprises 13 residues. The DNA of the CDR3 is TGTGCCTCCATGAGGGATAACACCAATGAGCAGTTCTTC. It translates to CASMRDNTNEQFF.

V and J are TRBV4-2 and TRBJ2-1; 7 bases line up with TRBD2. Germline CDR1 LGHNA, CDR2 YNFKEQ. V shed 0 bases, J shed 10 bases, and the junction held 12 bases outside the gene matches. This CDR3 comprises 16 residues. The chain's CDR3 is CASSQDSGEGHREQFF. CDR3 coding DNA: TGTGCCAGCAGCCAAGATTCGGGGGAGGGCCATAGGGAGCAGTTCTTC.

This clonotype was seen ten or more times. The chain employs TRBV9 and TRBJ2-1; 7 bases are a match to TRBD1. Germline V gene data show CDR1 as SGDLS and CDR2 as YYNGEE. The CDR3 has 14 residues. J lost 3 bases, V lost 6 bases, and 6 bases had no gene match. The CDR3 DNA reads as TGTGCCAGCAACACCGGGACAGTCTACAATGAGCAGTTCTTC. It yields the protein CASNTGTVYNEQFF.

J is TRBJ2-1 and V is TRBV9; 7 nucleotides line up with TRBD2. The CDR3 is 15 residues long. V trimming: 3 bases; J trimming: 2 bases; junction bases outside the gene matches: 5. Germline lookup yields CDR1 SGDLS and CDR2 YYNGEE. CDR3 coding DNA: TGTGCCAGCAGCGGCGCTCTAGCGGCCTACAATGAGCAGTTCTTC. Translated, it gives CASSGALAAYNEQFF.

The rearrangement links TRBV4-2 to TRBJ2-5; the match to TRBD2 covers 7 bases. Trimming at V came to 3 bases and at J to 1 base, leaving 17 bases not matched to a gene. This CDR3 is built from 19 residues. The germline gives CDR1 LGHNA, CDR2 YNFKEQ. CDR3: CASSHSGTPTKETQETQYF. As DNA, the CDR3 is TGTGCCAGCAGCCACAGCGGGACGCCAACCAAGGAAACCCAAGAGACCCAGTACTTC.